This paragraph covers one T cell receptor beta chain sequence. This clonotype was picked up a small number of times. Its antigen remains unidentified. No base qualities exist here, and no much larger clone lies one base off it. Every donor in the study was a healthy Caucasian. The twin cohort consisted of three pairs of female monozygotic twins, all aged roughly 18 to 29 years. Peripheral blood mononuclear cells were the source from which RNA for the TCR libraries was isolated. Library creation used 5' RACE. Reads for this sample came from an Illumina HiSeq 2000. A universal primer binding site was introduced by template switching, and a unique molecular identifier was present in the final cDNA, enabling accurate counting of TCR cDNA molecules. Specific primers in the conserved constant-segment region were used to synthesize first-strand cDNA for the TCR alpha and beta chains. Each cDNA library was double barcoded, with a SMART-Mk sample barcode plus Illumina barcodes, to control for contamination. TruSeq adapter sequences and Illumina sample barcodes were added in two successive PCR steps. Sequencing of the TCR alpha and beta cDNA libraries was done on the Illumina HiSeq platform using custom primers. Concerning the study's data processing: Unique molecular identifiers were extracted from raw reads with MiGEC, and CDR3 positions were determined with MiXCR. Recombination models were inferred per individual with the repgenHMM and IGoR tools using an EM algorithm. Shared clonotype analysis was performed with the tcR package in R, normalizing sharing by the product of cloneset sizes. To study raw recombination free of thymic and clonal selection effects, out-of-frame nonproductive sequences were analyzed. TCRdb trimmed public reads at Q25 via fastp, called clones via MiXCR and kept in-frame beta chains. Each CDR3 protein appears once, grouped with its most common genes and DNA. The V and J calls were determined by TCRdb, not by the authors. Across this sample there are a few hundred thousand distinct CDR3 sequences, with around a tenth seen only once. The top ten hold roughly 3% of the sample.

The data were taken from a study of identical twins (dated by TCRdb to 2016 to 2018). Describing the broader study: To test whether fetal clonotypes persist, this study deep-sequenced TCR alpha and beta repertoires from monozygotic twins, from unrelated adults of various ages, and from cord blood. Replicate twin experiments were performed at different times using different library preparation protocols to rule out contamination.

Paper-wide results and their limitations: Fewer insertions were carried by abundant cord blood beta clonotypes, a similar but weaker trend appeared in young adult naive repertoires, and no such trend appeared in memory repertoires. In monozygotic twins, out-of-frame TCR alpha sharing was systematically underestimated by recombination models, although the models agreed with sharing between unrelated individuals. In beta out-of-frame sequences, excess twin sharing was weaker, because having fewer shared sequences lowered the signal-to-noise ratio. Zero-insertion analyses could be partly confounded by invariant T cells such as MAIT and iNKT, although diverse VJ usage argued against such confounding for most clonotypes. Because the same donors could not be followed over many years, the conclusions relied on cross-sectional statistical analysis. Compared with coincidental sharing between unrelated individuals, out-of-frame TCR alpha sequences shared between twins had an excess of sequences with low generation probability.

These data also featured in a second study, about yellow fever vaccine responses in identical twins. The second study's authors report: The authors reported that the T cell response to vaccination in identical twins appeared partly convergent and partly personalized. The study precisely tracked vaccine-responding T cell clones in identical twins.

Input material: PBMCs. This receptor was taken from a woman aged 18 to 35 in good health.

The encoded CDR3 is CASSPPLAGVSTDTQYF. The DNA sequence follows: TGTGCCAGCAGCCCCCCCCTGGCGGGAGTGAGCACAGATACGCAGTATTTT. The V and J genes are TRBV11-2 and TRBJ2-3; 7 bases in the middle match TRBD2. The germline V gene specifies SGHAT as CDR1 and FQNNGV as CDR2. The CDR3 runs 17 amino acids, cysteine and phenylalanine included. Kept here is only the CDR3 DNA, which spans 51 bases and is read in frame from base 1. V ends up 5 bases short and J 0 bases short, with an unmatched junction base count of 11.